A selection of T cell receptor beta chains follows, all from one sample in a study of blood T cell repertoires in COVID-19. Produced via immunoSEQ multiplex PCR; TCRdb's table is partial and in-frame only. Of tens of thousands of clones in the sample, 91% are singletons; the top ten hold around 5.8%. The sample consisted of peripheral blood. These receptors all stem from an elderly woman with acute or convalescent COVID-19. Both conserved end residues are part of each CDR3. Fields, in order: clone size, D gene, V gene, J gene, CDR3 protein, CDR3 DNA. A D gene is named only where the DNA matches it firmly. Some rows have no size entry. The others give once, few or many, or a class for an expanded clone.

size: -; D: TRBD1; V: TRBV4-1; J: TRBJ2-3; CDR3: CASSQDDGTASGGTQYF; DNA: TGCGCCAGCAGCCAAGATGATGGGACAGCCTCTGGGGGTACGCAGTATTTT
size: -; D: -; V: TRBV6-2/TRBV6-3; J: TRBJ1-2; CDR3: CASSYGAGFYGYTF; DNA: TGTGCCAGCAGTTACGGCGCAGGGTTCTATGGCTACACCTTC
size: -; D: TRBD1; V: TRBV28; J: TRBJ1-2; CDR3: CASITGGTTNYGYTF; DNA: TGTGCCAGCATTACAGGGGGCACTACTAACTATGGCTACACCTTC
size: once; D: -; V: TRBV2; J: TRBJ1-1; CDR3: CASSPSESPEAFF; DNA: TGTGCCAGCAGCCCTTCGGAGAGCCCTGAAGCTTTCTTT
size: once; D: TRBD1; V: TRBV20-1; J: TRBJ2-3; CDR3: CSASRTGSTDTQYF; DNA: TGCAGTGCTAGTCGGACAGGGTCGACAGATACGCAGTATTTT
size: -; D: -; V: TRBV6-5; J: TRBJ2-1; CDR3: CASSYSGGARYNEQFF; DNA: TGTGCCAGCAGTTACTCTGGAGGGGCGAGATACAATGAGCAGTTCTTC
size: -; D: TRBD1; V: TRBV27; J: TRBJ1-2; CDR3: CASSSARRDRADRGYTF; DNA: TGTGCCAGCAGTTCCGCCCGCCGGGACAGGGCTGATCGAGGCTACACCTTC
size: -; D: TRBD1; V: TRBV5-1; J: TRBJ2-1; CDR3: CASSLGGTGAYNEQFF; DNA: TGCGCCAGCAGCTTGGGGGGAACAGGGGCATACAATGAGCAGTTCTTC
size: -; D: TRBD1; V: TRBV4-2; J: TRBJ1-2; CDR3: CASSPGTGAYGYTF; DNA: TGTGCCAGCAGCCCCGGGACAGGGGCGTATGGCTACACCTTC
size: -; D: TRBD1; V: TRBV6-6; J: TRBJ1-5; CDR3: CASSQQGGEQPQHF; DNA: TGTGCCAGCAGTCAACAGGGGGGAGAGCAGCCCCAGCATTTT
size: -; D: TRBD2; V: TRBV6-5; J: TRBJ2-1; CDR3: CASSSGGLYNEQFF; DNA: TGTGCCAGCTCGAGCGGGGGGCTCTACAATGAGCAGTTCTTC
size: -; D: -; V: TRBV7-2; J: TRBJ2-3; CDR3: CASSSGGPTDTQYF; DNA: TGTGCCAGCAGCTCCGGGGGGCCCACAGATACGCAGTATTTT
size: -; D: -; V: TRBV7-9; J: TRBJ2-3; CDR3: CASSYIPDTQYF; DNA: TGTGCCAGCAGCTACATCCCAGATACGCAGTATTTT
size: -; D: TRBD1; V: TRBV6-1; J: TRBJ1-2; CDR3: CASSDRQGADGYTF; DNA: TGTGCCAGCAGTGACCGACAGGGGGCGGATGGCTACACCTTC
size: -; D: TRBD2; V: TRBV7-9; J: TRBJ2-1; CDR3: CASSPWTSGGAREQFF; DNA: TGTGCCAGCAGCCCCTGGACTAGCGGGGGGGCCCGTGAGCAGTTCTTC
size: once; D: -; V: TRBV6-6; J: TRBJ2-3; CDR3: CASSLDRLSTDTQYF; DNA: TGTGCCAGCAGCCTTGACAGATTGAGCACAGATACGCAGTATTTT
size: few; D: -; V: TRBV5-1; J: TRBJ1-5; CDR3: CASSGQSNNQPQHF; DNA: TGCGCCAGCAGCGGACAGTCGAACAATCAGCCCCAGCATTTT
size: -; D: TRBD2; V: TRBV11-3; J: TRBJ2-2; CDR3: CASSLDLGGTGELFF; DNA: TGTGCCAGCAGCTTAGATCTCGGGGGGACCGGGGAGCTGTTTTTT